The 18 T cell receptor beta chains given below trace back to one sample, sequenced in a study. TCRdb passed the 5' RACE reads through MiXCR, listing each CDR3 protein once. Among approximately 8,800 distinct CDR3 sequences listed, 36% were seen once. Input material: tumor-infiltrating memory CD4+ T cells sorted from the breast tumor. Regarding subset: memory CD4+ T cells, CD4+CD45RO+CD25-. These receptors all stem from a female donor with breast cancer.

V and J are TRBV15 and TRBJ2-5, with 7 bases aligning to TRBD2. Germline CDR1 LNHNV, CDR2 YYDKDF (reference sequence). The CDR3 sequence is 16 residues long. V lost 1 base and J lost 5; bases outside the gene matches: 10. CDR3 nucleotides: TGTGCCACCAGCAGAGGTGCACTAGCGATCCGGGAGACCCAGTACTTC. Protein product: CATSRGALAIRETQYF.

This CDR3 is CASSYAGGGYNEQFF. CDR3 nucleotides: TGTGCCAGCAGTTACGCGGGAGGAGGCTACAATGAGCAGTTCTTC. This sequence joins TRBV6-5 and TRBJ2-1; 8 nucleotides align to TRBD2. Germline V CDR1 and CDR2: MNHEY, SVGAGI. This CDR3 has 15 amino acids. J was trimmed by 3 bases and V by 2 bases; bases with no gene match: 3.

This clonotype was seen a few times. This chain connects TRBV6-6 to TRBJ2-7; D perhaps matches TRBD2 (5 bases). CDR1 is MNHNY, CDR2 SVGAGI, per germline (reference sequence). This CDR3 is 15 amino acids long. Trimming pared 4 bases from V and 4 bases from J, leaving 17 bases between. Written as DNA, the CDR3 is TGTGCCAGCAGTTTCCCCCGGGGAGAGGGTTACGAGCAGTACTTC. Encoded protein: CASSFPRGEGYEQYF.

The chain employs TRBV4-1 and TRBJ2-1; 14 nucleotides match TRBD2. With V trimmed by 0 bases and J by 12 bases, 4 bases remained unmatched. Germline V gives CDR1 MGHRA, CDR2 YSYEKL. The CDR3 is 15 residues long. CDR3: CASSQETSGRAGQFF. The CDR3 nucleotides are TGCGCCAGCAGCCAAGAGACTAGCGGGAGGGCCGGGCAGTTCTTC.

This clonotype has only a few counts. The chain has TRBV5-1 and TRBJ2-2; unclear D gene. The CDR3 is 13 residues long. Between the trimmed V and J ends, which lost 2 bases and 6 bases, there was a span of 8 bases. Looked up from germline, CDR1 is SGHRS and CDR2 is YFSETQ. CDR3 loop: CASSFSVSGELFF. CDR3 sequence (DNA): TGCGCCAGCAGCTTCTCCGTCTCCGGGGAGCTGTTTTTT.

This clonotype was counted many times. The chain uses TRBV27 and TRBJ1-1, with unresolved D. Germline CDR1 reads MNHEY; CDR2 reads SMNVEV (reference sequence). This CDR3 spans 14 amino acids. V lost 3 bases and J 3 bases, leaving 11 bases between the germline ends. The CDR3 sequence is CASSFLGVDTEAFF. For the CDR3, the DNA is TGTGCCAGCAGTTTTCTGGGTGTTGACACTGAAGCTTTCTTT.

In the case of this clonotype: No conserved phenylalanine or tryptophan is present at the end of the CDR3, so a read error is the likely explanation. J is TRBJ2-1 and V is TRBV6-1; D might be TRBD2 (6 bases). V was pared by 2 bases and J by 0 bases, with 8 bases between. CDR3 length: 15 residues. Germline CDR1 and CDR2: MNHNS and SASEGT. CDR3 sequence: CASSEKAGSYNEQFL. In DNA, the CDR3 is TGTGCCAGCAGTGAAAAAGCGGGCTCCTACAATGAGCAGTTCCTC.

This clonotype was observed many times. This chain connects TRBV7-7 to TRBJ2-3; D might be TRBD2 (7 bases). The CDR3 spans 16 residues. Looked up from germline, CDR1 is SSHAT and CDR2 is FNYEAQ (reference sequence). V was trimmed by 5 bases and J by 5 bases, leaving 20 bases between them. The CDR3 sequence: CASSIGGGGAEDTQYF. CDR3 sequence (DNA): TGTGCCAGCAGCATCGGGGGAGGGGGGGCCGAAGATACGCAGTATTTT.

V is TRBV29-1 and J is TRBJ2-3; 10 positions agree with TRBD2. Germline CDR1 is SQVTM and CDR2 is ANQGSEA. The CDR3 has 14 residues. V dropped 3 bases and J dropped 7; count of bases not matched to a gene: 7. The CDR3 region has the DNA TGCAGCGTTGACATAGCGGGAGGAATGAATACGCAGTATTTT. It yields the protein CSVDIAGGMNTQYF.

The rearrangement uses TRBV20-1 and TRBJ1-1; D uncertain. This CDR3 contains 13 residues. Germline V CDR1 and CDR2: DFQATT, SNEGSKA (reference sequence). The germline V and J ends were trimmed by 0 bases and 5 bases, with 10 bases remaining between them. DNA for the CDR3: TGCAGTGCTAGAGAACCGCCGCGGACTGAAGCTTTCTTT. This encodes CSAREPPRTEAFF.

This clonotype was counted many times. This chain's CDR3 is CASSLAVGNEQFF. The DNA for the CDR3 is TGTGCCAGCAGCTTAGCGGTGGGGAATGAGCAGTTCTTC. V is TRBV7-2 and J is TRBJ2-1; no reliable D call. Germline CDR1 and CDR2: SGHTA and FQGNSA. The CDR3 has 13 residues. The germline V and J ends were trimmed by 0 bases and 7 bases, with 7 bases remaining between them. The full variable domain, with the rest looked up from reference TRBV7-2 and TRBJ2-1, is GAGVSQSPSNKVTEKGKDVELRCDPISGHTALYWYRQSLGQGLEFLIYFQGNSAPDKSGLPSDRFSAERTGGSVSTLTIQRTQQEDSAVYLCASSLAVGNEQFFGPGTRLTVL.

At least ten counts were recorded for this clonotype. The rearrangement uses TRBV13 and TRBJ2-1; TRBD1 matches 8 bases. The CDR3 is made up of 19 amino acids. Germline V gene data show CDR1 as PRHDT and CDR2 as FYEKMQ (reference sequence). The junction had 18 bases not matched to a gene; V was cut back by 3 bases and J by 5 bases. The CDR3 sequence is CASSLGVGQGASYDNEQFF. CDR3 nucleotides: TGTGCCAGCAGCTTGGGGGTTGGACAGGGAGCATCGTACGACAATGAGCAGTTCTTC.

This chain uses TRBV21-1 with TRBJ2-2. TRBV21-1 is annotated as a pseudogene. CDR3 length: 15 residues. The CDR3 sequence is CASSNVRGNTGELFF. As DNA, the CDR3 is TGTGCCAGCAGCAACGTACGGGGGAACACCGGGGAGCTGTTTTTT.

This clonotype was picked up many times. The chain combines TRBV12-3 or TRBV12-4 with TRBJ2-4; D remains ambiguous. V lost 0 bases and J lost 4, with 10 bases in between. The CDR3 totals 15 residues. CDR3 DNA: TGTGCCAGCAGTTTAGCGCCAGACTGGAAAAACATTCAGTACTTC. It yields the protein CASSLAPDWKNIQYF.

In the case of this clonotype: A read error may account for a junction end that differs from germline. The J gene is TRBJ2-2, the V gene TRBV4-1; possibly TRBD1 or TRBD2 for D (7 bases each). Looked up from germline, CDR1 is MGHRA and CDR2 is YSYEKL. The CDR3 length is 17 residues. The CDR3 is CASSQDQGGASTGGLFF. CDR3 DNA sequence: TGCGCCAGCAGCCAAGACCAGGGGGGGGCGAGCACCGGGGGGCTGTTTTTT.

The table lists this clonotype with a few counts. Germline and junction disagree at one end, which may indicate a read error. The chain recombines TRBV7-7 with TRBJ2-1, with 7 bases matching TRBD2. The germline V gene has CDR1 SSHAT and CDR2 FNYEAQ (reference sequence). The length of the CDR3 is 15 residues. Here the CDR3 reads CASSLSGSGYNEQPF. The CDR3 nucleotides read TGTGCTAGCAGCCTTAGCGGGTCGGGGTACAATGAGCAGCCCTTC.

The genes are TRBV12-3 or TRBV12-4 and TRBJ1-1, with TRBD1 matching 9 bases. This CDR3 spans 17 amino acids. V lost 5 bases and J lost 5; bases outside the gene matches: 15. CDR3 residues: CASSPPLGQGSRTEAFF. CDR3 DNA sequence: TGTGCCAGCAGTCCCCCTCTTGGACAGGGGAGTAGGACTGAAGCTTTCTTT.

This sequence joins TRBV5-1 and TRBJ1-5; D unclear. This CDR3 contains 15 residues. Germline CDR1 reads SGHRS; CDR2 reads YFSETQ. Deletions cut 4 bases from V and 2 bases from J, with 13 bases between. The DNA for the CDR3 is TGCGCCAGCAGCGCTGAGACCCTATGCAATCAGCCCCAGCATTTT. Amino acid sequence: CASSAETLCNQPQHF.